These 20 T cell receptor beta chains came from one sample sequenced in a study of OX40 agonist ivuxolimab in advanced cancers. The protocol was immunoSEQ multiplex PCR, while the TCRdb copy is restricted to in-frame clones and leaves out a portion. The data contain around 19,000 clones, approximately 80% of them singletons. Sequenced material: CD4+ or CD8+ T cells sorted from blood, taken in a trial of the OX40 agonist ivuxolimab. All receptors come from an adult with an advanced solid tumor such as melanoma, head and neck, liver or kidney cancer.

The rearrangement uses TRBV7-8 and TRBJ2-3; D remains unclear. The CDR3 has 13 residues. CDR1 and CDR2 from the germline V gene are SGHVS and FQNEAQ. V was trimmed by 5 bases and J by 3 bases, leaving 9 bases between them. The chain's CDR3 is CASSKDPTDTQYF. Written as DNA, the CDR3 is TGTGCCAGCAGCAAGGACCCTACAGATACGCAGTATTTT. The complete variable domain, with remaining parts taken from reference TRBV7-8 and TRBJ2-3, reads GAGVSQSPRYKVAKRGQDVALRCDPISGHVSLFWYQQALGQGPEFLTYFQNEAQLDKSGLPSDRFFAERPEGSVSTLKIQRTQQEDSAVYLCASSKDPTDTQYFGPGTRLTVL.

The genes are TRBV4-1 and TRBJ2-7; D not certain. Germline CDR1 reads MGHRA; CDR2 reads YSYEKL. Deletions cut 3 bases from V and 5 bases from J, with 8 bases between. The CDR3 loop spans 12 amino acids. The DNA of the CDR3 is TGCGCCAGCAGCCATCCAAACAACGAGCAGTACTTC. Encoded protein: CASSHPNNEQYF.

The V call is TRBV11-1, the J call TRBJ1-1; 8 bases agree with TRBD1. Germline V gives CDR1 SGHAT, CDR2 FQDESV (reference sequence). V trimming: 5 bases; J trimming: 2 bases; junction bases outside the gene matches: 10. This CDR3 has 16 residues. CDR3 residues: CASSTRTGLPNTEAFF. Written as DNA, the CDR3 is TGTGCCAGCAGCACCCGGACAGGGCTACCTAACACTGAAGCTTTCTTT.

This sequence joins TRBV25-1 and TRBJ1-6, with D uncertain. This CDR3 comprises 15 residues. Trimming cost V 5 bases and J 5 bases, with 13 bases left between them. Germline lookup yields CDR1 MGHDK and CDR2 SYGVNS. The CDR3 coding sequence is TGTGCCAGCAGTTTAGGACCGGCCCATAATTCACCCCTCCACTTT. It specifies CASSLGPAHNSPLHF.

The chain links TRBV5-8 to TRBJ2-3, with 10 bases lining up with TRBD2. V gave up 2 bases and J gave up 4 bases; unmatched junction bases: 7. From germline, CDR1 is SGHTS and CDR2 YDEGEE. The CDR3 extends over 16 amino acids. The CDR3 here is CASSLSRSGGPDTQYF. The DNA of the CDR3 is TGTGCCAGCAGCTTATCCCGTAGCGGGGGGCCAGATACGCAGTATTTT.

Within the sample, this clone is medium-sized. The CDR3 protein is CASSFYVNTEAFF. The DNA of the CDR3 is TGTGCCAGCAGCTTTTACGTAAACACTGAAGCTTTCTTT. V usage is TRBV5-5 and J usage is TRBJ1-1, with D unresolved. The CDR3 spans 13 residues. Germline lookup yields CDR1 SGHKS and CDR2 YYEKEE (reference sequence). Trimming took off 2 bases at V and 2 bases at J, with 7 bases between the two ends.

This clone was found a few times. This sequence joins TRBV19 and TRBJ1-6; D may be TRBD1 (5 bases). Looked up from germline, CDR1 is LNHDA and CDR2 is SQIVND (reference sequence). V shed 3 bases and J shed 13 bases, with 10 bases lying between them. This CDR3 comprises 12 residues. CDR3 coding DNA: TGTGCCAGTAGTATCGGGACGGGTCCCCTCCACTTT. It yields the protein CASSIGTGPLHF.

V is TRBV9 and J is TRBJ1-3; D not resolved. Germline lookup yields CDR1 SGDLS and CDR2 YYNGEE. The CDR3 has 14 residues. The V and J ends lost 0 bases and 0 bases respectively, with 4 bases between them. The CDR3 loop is CASSVVSSGNTIYF. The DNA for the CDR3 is TGTGCCAGCAGCGTAGTTAGCTCTGGAAACACCATATATTTT. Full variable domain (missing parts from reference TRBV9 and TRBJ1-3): DSGVTQTPKHLITATGQRVTLRCSPRSGDLSVYWYQQSLDQGLQFLIQYYNGEERAKGNILERFSAQQFPDLHSELNLSSLELGDSALYFCASSVVSSGNTIYFGEGSWLTVV.

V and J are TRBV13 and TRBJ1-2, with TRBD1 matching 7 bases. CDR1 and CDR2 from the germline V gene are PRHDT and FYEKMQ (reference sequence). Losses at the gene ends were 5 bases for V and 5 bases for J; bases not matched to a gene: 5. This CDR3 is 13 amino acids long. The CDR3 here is CASSLKGQYGYTF. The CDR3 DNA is TGTGCCAGCAGCCTCAAGGGACAGTATGGCTACACCTTC.

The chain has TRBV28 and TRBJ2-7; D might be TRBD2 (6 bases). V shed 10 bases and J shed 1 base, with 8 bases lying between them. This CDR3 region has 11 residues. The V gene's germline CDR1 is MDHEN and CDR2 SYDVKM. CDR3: CATRGSYEQYF. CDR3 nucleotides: TGTGCCACCCGGGGGTCCTACGAGCAGTACTTC. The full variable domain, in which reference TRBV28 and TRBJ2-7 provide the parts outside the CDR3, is DVKVTQSSRYLVKRTGEKVFLECVQDMDHENMFWYRQDPGLGLRLIYFSYDVKMKEKGDIPEGYSVSREKKERFSLILESASTNQTSMYLCATRGSYEQYFGPGTRLTVT.

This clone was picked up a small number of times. CDR3 nucleotide sequence: TGCAGTGCTACAGCGAACACTGAAGCTTTCTTT. This codes for CSATANTEAFF. The chain joins TRBV20-1 to TRBJ1-1; D not resolved. The length of the CDR3 is 11 residues. CDR1 and CDR2 from the germline V gene are DFQATT and SNEGSKA (reference sequence). V lost 4 bases and J 1 base, leaving 4 bases between the germline ends.

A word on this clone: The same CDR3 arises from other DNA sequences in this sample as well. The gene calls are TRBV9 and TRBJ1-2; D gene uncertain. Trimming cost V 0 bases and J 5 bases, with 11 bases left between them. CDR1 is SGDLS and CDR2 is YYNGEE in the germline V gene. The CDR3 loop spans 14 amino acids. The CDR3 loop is CASSVAISGYGYTF. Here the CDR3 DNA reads TGTGCCAGCAGCGTAGCGATCTCTGGATATGGCTACACCTTC. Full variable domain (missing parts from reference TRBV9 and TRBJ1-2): DSGVTQTPKHLITATGQRVTLRCSPRSGDLSVYWYQQSLDQGLQFLIQYYNGEERAKGNILERFSAQQFPDLHSELNLSSLELGDSALYFCASSVAISGYGYTFGSGTRLTVV.

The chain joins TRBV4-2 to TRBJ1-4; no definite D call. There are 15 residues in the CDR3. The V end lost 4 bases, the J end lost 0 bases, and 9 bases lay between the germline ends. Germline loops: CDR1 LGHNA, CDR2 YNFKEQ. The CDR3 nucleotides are TGTGCCAGCAGCCCACTCGGCACAACTAATGAAAAACTGTTTTTT. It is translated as CASSPLGTTNEKLFF.

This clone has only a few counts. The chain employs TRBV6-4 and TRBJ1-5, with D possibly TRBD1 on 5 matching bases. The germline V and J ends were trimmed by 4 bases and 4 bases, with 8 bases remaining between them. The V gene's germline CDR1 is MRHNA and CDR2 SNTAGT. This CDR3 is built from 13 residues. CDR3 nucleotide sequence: TGTGCCAGCAGTGTAGGGGAAAATCAGCCCCAGCATTTT. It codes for CASSVGENQPQHF.

The CDR3 region has the DNA TGTGCCAGCAGTCTGTGGGGGAACACTGAAGCTTTCTTT. Residues: CASSLWGNTEAFF. V usage is TRBV27 and J usage is TRBJ1-1; D is undetermined. Germline loops: CDR1 MNHEY, CDR2 SMNVEV (reference sequence). Between the trimmed V and J ends, which lost 5 bases and 1 base, there was a span of 8 bases. The CDR3 is 13 residues long.

For the CDR3, the DNA is TGTGCCAGCAACCCATCCGGGGGTGGCGAGCAGTACTTC. Its protein product is CASNPSGGGEQYF. The chain carries TRBV9 and TRBJ2-7, with TRBD2 as a possible D gene (6 bases). The germline gives CDR1 SGDLS, CDR2 YYNGEE. The CDR3 runs 13 residues. Deletions cut 6 bases from V and 6 bases from J, with 16 bases between.

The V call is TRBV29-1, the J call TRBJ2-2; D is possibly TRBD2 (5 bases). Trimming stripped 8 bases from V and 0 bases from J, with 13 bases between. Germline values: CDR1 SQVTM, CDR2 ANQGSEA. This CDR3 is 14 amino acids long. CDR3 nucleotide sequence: TGCAGCCCGGGGAGCTGTACGAACACCGGGGAGCTGTTTTTT. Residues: CSPGSCTNTGELFF.

Here the CDR3 reads CASSWGGANTEAFF. The CDR3 nucleotides are TGTGCCAGCAGTTGGGGGGGGGCGAACACTGAAGCTTTCTTT. This chain joins TRBV27 and TRBJ1-1, with TRBD1 as a possible D gene (6 bases). Germline CDR1 is MNHEY and CDR2 is SMNVEV (reference sequence). Trimming removed 4 bases from V and 1 base from J, with 10 bases in between. This CDR3 spans 14 amino acids.

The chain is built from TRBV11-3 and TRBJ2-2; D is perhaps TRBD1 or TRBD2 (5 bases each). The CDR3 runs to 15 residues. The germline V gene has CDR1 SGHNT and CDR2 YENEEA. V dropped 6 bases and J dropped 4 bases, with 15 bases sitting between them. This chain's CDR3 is CASSLTGAGTGELFF. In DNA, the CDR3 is TGTGCCAGCAGTTTGACTGGGGCGGGCACCGGGGAGCTGTTTTTT.

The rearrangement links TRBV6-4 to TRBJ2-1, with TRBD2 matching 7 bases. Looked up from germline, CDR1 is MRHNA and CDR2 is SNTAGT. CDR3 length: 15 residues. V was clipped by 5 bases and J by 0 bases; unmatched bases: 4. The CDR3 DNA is TGTGCCAGCAGTTCCGGGGGGTCCTCCTACAATGAGCAGTTCTTC. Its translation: CASSSGGSSYNEQFF.